This T cell receptor (beta chain) emerged from a study of T cell responses to AZD1222 COVID-19 vaccine. Method: immunoSEQ multiplex PCR; TCRdb's copy keeps in-frame clones and lacks some. There are 100,000 to 110,000 clones in the sample; about 89% occur only once, and 4% to 4.5% lies in the top ten. V was clipped by 2 bases and J by 4 bases; unmatched bases: 1. Per the germline V gene, CDR1 is MNHEY and CDR2 is SVGAGI. The CDR3 loop spans 15 amino acids. Material: peripheral blood, obtained on day 0 of MenACWY control vaccination. The source of this sequence is an adult in good health. The chain employs TRBV6-5 and TRBJ1-6; TRBD1 aligns across 8 bases. This CDR3 is CASSYGQGYNSPLHF. CDR3 in DNA: TGTGCCAGCAGTTACGGACAGGGTTATAATTCACCCCTCCACTTT.